These 2 T cell receptor beta chains share one sample of origin, sequenced in a study of cytomegalovirus exposure and HLA in healthy donors. PCR used 60 Vbeta primers and 13 Jbeta primers. Sequenced by immunoSEQ multiplex PCR; TCRdb stores in-frame clones only, minus some. Its table lists some 130,000 clones. The sample taken for sequencing was PBMCs. The receptors derive from a middle-aged woman in good health and CMV-seropositive.

This chain uses TRBV6-5 with TRBJ2-7; 12 bases line up with TRBD2. The germline V gene has CDR1 MNHEY and CDR2 SVGAGI. Trimming at V came to 4 bases and at J to 3 bases, leaving 4 bases not matched to a gene. The CDR3 consists of 15 residues. DNA for the CDR3: TGTGCCAGCAGTTCCAGGACTAGCGGGATCTACGAGCAGTACTTC. This translates into CASSSRTSGIYEQYF.

CDR3 protein: CASSLLVGLAGVNEQFF. The CDR3 DNA sequence: TGTGCCAGCAGCTTATTAGTCGGACTAGCGGGAGTAAATGAGCAGTTCTTC. V gene TRBV7-8 combines with J gene TRBJ2-1; 13 nucleotides agree with TRBD2. This CDR3 region has 17 residues. Per the germline V gene, CDR1 is SGHVS and CDR2 is FQNEAQ. With V trimmed by 2 bases and J by 7 bases, 8 bases remained unmatched.